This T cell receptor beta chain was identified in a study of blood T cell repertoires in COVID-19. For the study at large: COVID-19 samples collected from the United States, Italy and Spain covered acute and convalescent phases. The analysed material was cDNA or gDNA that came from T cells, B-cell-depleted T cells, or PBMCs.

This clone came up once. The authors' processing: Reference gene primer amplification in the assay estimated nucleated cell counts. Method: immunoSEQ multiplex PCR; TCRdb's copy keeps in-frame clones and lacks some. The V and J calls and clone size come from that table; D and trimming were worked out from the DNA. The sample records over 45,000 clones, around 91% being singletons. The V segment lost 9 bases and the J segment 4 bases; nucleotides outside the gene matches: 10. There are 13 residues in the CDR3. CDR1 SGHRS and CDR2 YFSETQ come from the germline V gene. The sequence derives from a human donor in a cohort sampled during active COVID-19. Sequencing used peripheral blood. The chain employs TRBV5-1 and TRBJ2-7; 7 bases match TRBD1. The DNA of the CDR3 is TGCGCCACTAGGACAGGTGGGGGTTACGAGCAGTACTTC. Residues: CATRTGGGYEQYF.